This record concerns one TCR beta chain sequence. This clonotype was recorded at least ten times. Its antigen is still unknown. Within one base of it there is no much larger clone, and no base qualities were kept. This sample stems from a study of T cells in Graves' hyperthyroidism and ophthalmopathy (dated 2019 in TCRdb). Context from the whole study: Peripheral blood samples were taken at the time of initial diagnosis, prior to any treatment. The paper describes TCR Vbeta CDR3 sequencing of about 140 peripheral blood samples, made up of some 40 ophthalmopathy patients, approximately 76 hyperthyroidism patients and some 17 progressor patients. In six Graves' hyperthyroidism patients, the study also compared T-cell repertoires from thyroid tissue with T-cell repertoires from blood. A discovery cohort of about a hundred patients, 43 with Graves' ophthalmopathy and under 60 with stable Graves' hyperthyroidism, was used to find distinguishing TCR V-J signatures. After blood sampling, hyperthyroidism patients were treated with methimazole at a starting dose of 30 mg daily, and ophthalmopathy patients were treated with high-dose intravenous methylprednisolone. The roughly 100 discovery patients were randomly divided into training and test sets at a 7:3 ratio. Prospective prediction of ophthalmopathy was tested in an independent validation cohort consisting of some 19 hyperthyroidism patients and some 17 patients who later progressed to ophthalmopathy. Here is what the overall study found, with its caveats: During validation, the model predicted progression to ophthalmopathy a median of roughly six months ahead of onset, with around 70% sensitivity and around 72% specificity. In cross-validation, a model built on a 13 V-J signature told ophthalmopathy apart from stable hyperthyroidism with approximately 90% sensitivity and approximately 81% specificity, and in testing the same model reached 80%/75%. No statistical method was used to set the sample size in advance, and investigators knew the group allocation. Blood samples also contained most of the expanded thyroid clonotypes (frequency above 0.001), which suggests that blood repertoires may reflect thyroid immune responses.

The TCR beta CDR3 regions were amplified from the RNA transcripts. The TCR CDR3 was subjected to a first round of RT-PCR using the HTBI primer set and the Qiagen OneStep RT-PCR kit. Libraries were constructed in a second round of multiplex PCR, after which size selection and purification were carried out. Libraries were sequenced paired-end with 100 bp reads on an Illumina HiSeq2000. On the authors' methods: SOAPnuke was used to process the raw data, with reads discarded if the reads contained adapters or uncalled bases, had a mean Phred below 15, or lacked an exact constant-primer or identifier match. COPE v1.2.5 was used to merge the high-quality paired reads, and each unique nucleotide sequence was defined as a clonotype. MiTCR v1.1 was used to align the clonotypes against IMGT TRBV, TRBD and TRBJ reference segments. The analysis included only V-J combinations with a frequency above 0.0001, which together covered 99% to 99.2% of the repertoires. A TCS score was defined as the ratio of F50 (clonal expansion) to E x V (chaos), with BLOSUM62-based TCRdist applied between CDR3 peptides within each V-J. Welch's t-statistics and random forest reduced fewer than 600 V-J features to 13, which were used in a naive Bayes classifier (R e1071). The similarity between thyroid and blood repertoires was quantified using the Morisita-Horn index. In TCRdb, the public reads were trimmed at Q25 with fastp and aligned with MiXCR, with productive beta chains retained. Rows with a matching CDR3 protein are joined into one entry that keeps the most common DNA and genes. The V and J calls here are based on TCRdb, not the publication. The sample table holds hundreds of thousands of distinct CDR3 sequences, of which about 14% were seen once. Together, the top ten hold over 3.5% of the sample.

Moderately to severely active disease, a Clinical Activity Score of at least 3, a NOSPECS grade of at least 4, and a duration under 3 months were present in ophthalmopathy patients. Patients with uncontrolled infections, other autoimmune diseases, pregnancy or lactation were excluded. Diagnoses were established on the basis of clinical symptoms, serum thyroxine and TRAb, thyroid ultrasound, and orbital computed tomography. Ficoll-Paque density gradient centrifugation was used to isolate PBMCs from about 10 ml of fresh peripheral blood. Total RNA was extracted with Trizol reagent, and quality was checked on an Agilent 2100 Bioanalyzer. From its cysteine to its phenylalanine, the CDR3 spans 14 amino acids. Kept here is only the CDR3 DNA, which spans 42 bases and is read in frame from base 1. CDR1 and CDR2 (ENHRY, SYGVKD) derive from the germline V gene. V is pared back by 6 bases and J by 5 bases, with 17 bases lying between the germline termini.

The sequence came from a woman between 40 and 50 years old with Graves' ophthalmopathy. The chain couples TRBV10-3 to TRBJ2-7; TRBD2 is possibly the D segment (6 matching bases). The sample was blood. The encoded CDR3 is CAIRTGSSVDEQYF. The sequenced DNA is TGTGCCATCAGAACCGGGAGTTCCGTCGACGAGCAGTACTTC.